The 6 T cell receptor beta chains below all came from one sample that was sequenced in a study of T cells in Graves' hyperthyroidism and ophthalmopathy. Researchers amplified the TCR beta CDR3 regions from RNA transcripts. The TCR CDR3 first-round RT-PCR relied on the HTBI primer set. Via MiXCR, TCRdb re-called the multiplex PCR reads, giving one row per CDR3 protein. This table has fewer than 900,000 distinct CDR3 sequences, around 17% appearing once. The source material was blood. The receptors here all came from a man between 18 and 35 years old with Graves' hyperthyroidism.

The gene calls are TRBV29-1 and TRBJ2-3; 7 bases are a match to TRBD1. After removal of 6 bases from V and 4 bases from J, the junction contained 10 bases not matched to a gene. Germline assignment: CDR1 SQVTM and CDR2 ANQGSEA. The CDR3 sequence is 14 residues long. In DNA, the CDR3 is TGCAGCGTCAGACAGGGCTACAGTGCAGATACGCAGTATTTT. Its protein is CSVRQGYSADTQYF.

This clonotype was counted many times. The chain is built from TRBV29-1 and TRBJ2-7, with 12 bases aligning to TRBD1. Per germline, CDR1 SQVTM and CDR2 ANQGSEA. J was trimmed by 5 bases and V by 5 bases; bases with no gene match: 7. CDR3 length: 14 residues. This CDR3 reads CSVRTGTGGNEQYF. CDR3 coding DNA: TGCAGCGTTAGAACCGGGACAGGGGGCAACGAGCAGTACTTC.

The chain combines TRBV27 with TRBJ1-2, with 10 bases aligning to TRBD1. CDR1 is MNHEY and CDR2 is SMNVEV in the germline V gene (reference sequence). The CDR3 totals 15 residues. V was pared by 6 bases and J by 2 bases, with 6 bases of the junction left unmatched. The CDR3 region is CASRSDRGQNYGYTF. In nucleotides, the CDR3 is TGTGCCAGCAGGTCAGACAGGGGGCAGAACTATGGCTACACCTTC.

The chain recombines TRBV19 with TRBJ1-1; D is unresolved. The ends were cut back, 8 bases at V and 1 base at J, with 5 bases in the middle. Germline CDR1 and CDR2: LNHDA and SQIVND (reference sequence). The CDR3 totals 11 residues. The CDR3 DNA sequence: TGTGCCAGTCACAGGAACACTGAAGCTTTCTTT. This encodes CASHRNTEAFF. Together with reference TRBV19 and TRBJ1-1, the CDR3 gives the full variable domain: DGGITQSPKYLFRKEGQNVTLSCEQNLNHDAMYWYRQDPGQGLRLIYYSQIVNDFQKGDIAEGYSVSREKKESFPLTVTSAQKNPTAFYLCASHRNTEAFFGQGTRLTVV.

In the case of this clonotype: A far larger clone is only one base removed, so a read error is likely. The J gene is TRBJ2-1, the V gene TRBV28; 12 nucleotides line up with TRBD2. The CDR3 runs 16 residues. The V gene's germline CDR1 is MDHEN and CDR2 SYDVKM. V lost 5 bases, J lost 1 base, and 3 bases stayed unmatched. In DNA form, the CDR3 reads TGTGCCAGCAGTACACTAGCGGGAGGATCCTACAATGAGCAGTTCTTC. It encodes CASSTLAGGSYNEQFF.

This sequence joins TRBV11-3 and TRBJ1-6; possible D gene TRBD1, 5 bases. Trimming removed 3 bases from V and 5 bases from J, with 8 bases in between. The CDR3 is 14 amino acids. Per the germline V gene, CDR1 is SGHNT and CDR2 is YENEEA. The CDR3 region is CASSLLGDNSPLHF. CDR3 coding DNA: TGTGCCAGCAGCTTGTTAGGGGATAATTCACCCCTCCACTTT.